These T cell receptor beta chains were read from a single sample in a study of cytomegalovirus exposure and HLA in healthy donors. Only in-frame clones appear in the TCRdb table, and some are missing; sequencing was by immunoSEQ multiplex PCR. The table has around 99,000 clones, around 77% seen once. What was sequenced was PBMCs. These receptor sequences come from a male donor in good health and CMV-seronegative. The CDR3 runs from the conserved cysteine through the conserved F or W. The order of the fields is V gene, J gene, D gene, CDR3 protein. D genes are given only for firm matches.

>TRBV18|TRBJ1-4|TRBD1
CASSLGTGNEKLFF
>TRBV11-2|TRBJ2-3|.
CASSSSGTDTQYF
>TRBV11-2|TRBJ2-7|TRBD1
CASSFGLGTGVNEQYF
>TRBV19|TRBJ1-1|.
CASSILWGQDTEAFF
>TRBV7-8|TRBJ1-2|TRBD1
CASSFTRGPNYGYTF
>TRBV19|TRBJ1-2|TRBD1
CASSITGAGFTGYTF
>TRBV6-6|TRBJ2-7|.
CASSPQGTPYEQYF
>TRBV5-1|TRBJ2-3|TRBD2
CASSLVFREGRTDTQYF
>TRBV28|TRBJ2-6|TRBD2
CASSSGTRSGANVLTF
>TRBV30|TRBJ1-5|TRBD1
CAWSSGGQPQHF
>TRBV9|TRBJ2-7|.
CASSVDGREAYEQYF
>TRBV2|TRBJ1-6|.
CAGGRDNSPLHF
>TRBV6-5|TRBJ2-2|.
CASSYSWRMRGELFF
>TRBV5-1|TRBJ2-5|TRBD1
CASSPRDRGLETQYF
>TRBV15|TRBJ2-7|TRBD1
CATSRGGQASSYEQYF
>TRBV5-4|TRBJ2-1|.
CASSFPLTEYNEQFF
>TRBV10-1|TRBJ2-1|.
CASSLRTDNEQFF
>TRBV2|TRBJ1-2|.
CASSSLGNYGYTF
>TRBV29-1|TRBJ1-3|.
CSVESREFGNTIYF
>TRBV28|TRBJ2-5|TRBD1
CASSYRGGAQETQYF
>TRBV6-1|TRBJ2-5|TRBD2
CASPGLAGSKTQYF
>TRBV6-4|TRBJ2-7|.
CASTPKDSGAYEQYF